One sample yielded the 2 T cell receptor beta chains listed below, sequenced in a study of control samples from healthy donors and cancer patients. Generated by immunoSEQ multiplex PCR, the TCRdb table keeps only in-frame clones and is missing some. The table shows 100,000 to 150,000 clones, with 85% to 95% occurring only once. Sequencing was done on a sample of PBMCs. The receptors stem from a man of 80 years or more with head and neck cancer.

This chain uses TRBV25-1 with TRBJ1-2; 7 bases align to TRBD1. Germline lookup yields CDR1 MGHDK and CDR2 SYGVNS. The CDR3 length is 13 residues. V lost 4 bases and J lost 3; bases outside the gene matches: 2. In DNA form, the CDR3 reads TGTGCCAGCAGTGCCGACAGGGACTATGGCTACACCTTC. Amino acids: CASSADRDYGYTF.

The rearrangement uses TRBV29-1 and TRBJ1-1; TRBD1 is a possible D gene (5 bases). V was clipped by 4 bases and J by 3 bases, with 12 bases between them. Germline-derived CDR1 and CDR2 are SQVTM and ANQGSEA. The CDR3 is 13 amino acids. The CDR3 protein is CSVAGRMHTEAFF. For the CDR3, the DNA is TGCAGCGTTGCGGGACGGATGCACACTGAAGCTTTCTTT. The complete variable domain, with remaining parts taken from reference TRBV29-1 and TRBJ1-1, reads SAVISQKPSRDICQRGTSLTIQCQVDSQVTMMFWYRQQPGQSLTLIATANQGSEATYESGFVIDKFPISRPNLTFSTLTVSNMSPEDSSIYLCSVAGRMHTEAFFGQGTRLTVV.